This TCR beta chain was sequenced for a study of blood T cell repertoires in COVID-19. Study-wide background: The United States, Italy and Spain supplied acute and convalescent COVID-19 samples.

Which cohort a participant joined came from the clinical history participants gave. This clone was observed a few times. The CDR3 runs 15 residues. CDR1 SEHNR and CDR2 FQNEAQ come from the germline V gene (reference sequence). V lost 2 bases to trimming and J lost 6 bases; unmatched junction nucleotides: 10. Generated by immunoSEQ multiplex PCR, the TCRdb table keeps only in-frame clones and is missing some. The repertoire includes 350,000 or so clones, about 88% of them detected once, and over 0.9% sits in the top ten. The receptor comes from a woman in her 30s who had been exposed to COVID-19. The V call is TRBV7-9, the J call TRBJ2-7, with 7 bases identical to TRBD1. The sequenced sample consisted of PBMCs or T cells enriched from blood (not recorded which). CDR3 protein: CASSLPDRSPSEQYF. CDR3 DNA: TGTGCCAGCAGCTTACCGGACAGGTCTCCCTCCGAGCAGTACTTC.